This TCR beta chain comes out of a study of cytomegalovirus exposure and HLA in healthy donors. Overall study findings and caveats: According to a later analysis, most TCR beta chains associated with CMV appeared HLA-restricted. The study designated about 160 TCR beta chains cytomegalovirus-associated. It is likely that the observed cluster of highly shared sequence variants was a sequencing artifact.

Note on this clone: The antigen is unknown.

Both 60 Vbeta primers and 13 Jbeta primers went into the PCR. Study processing details: An analysis performed later counted about 80 million unique TCR beta chains (roughly 11 million of them shared). Only in-frame clones appear in the TCRdb table, and some are missing; sequencing was by immunoSEQ multiplex PCR. V, J and clone size derive from that table, while D and trimming were established from the DNA sequence. The sample lists approximately 190,000 clones, around 86% occurring once. Germline assignment: CDR1 WSHSY and CDR2 SAAADI. The CDR3 is 14 residues long. With 2 bases clipped from V and 4 bases from J, the junction kept 4 bases outside the gene matches.

The chain couples TRBV10-2 to TRBJ2-7, with TRBD1 identical over 8 bases. Sequenced sample: PBMCs. The receptor was derived from a woman between 18 and 29 years old in good health and CMV-seronegative. The CDR3 spells CASSETRTGYEQYF. CDR3 nucleotides: TGCGCCAGCAGTGAGACAAGGACAGGGTACGAGCAGTACTTC.